The clone carrying this T cell receptor (beta chain) was seen a single time. Assay used: immunoSEQ multiplex PCR; TCRdb lists only in-frame clones, some missing. The repertoire consists of roughly 45,000 clones, with 80% to 95% occurring once and the leading ten covering about 3.9%. This sample is drawn from a study of technical replicates of blood from several donors. The TCR originated in a human donor in good health. Some clones in this sample may be carry-over from other donors' samples. Sequenced sample: PBMCs.

This CDR3 reads CASGATGALDIQYF. CDR3 coding DNA: TGTGCCAGCGGCGCCACAGGGGCTCTAGACATTCAGTACTTC. V gene TRBV6-6 combines with J gene TRBJ2-4; 7 positions match TRBD1. Looked up from germline, CDR1 is MNHNY and CDR2 is SVGAGI (reference sequence). CDR3 length: 14 residues. V shed 8 bases and J 8 bases; nucleotides not matched to a gene: 12.